The sequence of this TCR beta chain was determined in a study of T cell responses to AZD1222 COVID-19 vaccine. Study-level findings and limits: Across spike, vaccine-associated CD4 TCRs were found, dominant at 160-218 and 743-854. Donors were largely white British and mainly female; clonal diversity was possibly underestimated.

Comments on this clone: No antigen is known for it.

Some clones are missing from TCRdb's copy, which holds only in-frame ones; the method was immunoSEQ multiplex PCR. The sample includes more than 85,000 clones, about 90% of them seen just once. With 2 bases removed from V and 4 bases from J, the gap between germline ends came to 5 bases. Looked up from germline, CDR1 is MNHEY and CDR2 is SVGAGI. The CDR3 sequence is 12 residues long. The chain uses TRBV6-5 and TRBJ2-5; a weak D match, TRBD2 (5 bases). The sequenced sample was peripheral blood, obtained 28 days after the second AZD1222 dose. The sequence was obtained from an adult who received the AZD1222 COVID-19 vaccine. The CDR3 is CASSYSGETQYF. The CDR3 DNA is TGTGCCAGCAGTTACAGCGGAGAGACCCAGTACTTC.